Below, 17 T cell receptor beta chains from the same sample are listed, as sequenced in a study of blood T cell repertoires in COVID-19. Sequencing used immunoSEQ multiplex PCR; TCRdb keeps in-frame clones, though not all of them. The table lists more than 250,000 clones, roughly 88% of them singletons. Sequencing used peripheral blood. These receptors were taken from a woman aged 50 to 60 with acute or convalescent COVID-19.

The V and J genes are TRBV28 and TRBJ2-5, with D possibly being TRBD2 (6 bases). Trimming cost V 8 bases and J 4 bases, with 20 bases left between them. Germline lookup yields CDR1 MDHEN and CDR2 SYDVKM. This CDR3 spans 15 amino acids. The CDR3 region is CASATFGGPSETQYF. For the CDR3, the DNA is TGTGCCAGCGCGACTTTCGGAGGGCCTTCAGAGACCCAGTACTTC.

This clone was picked up one time. V is TRBV7-9 and J is TRBJ1-2; D is unclear. The CDR3 has 14 amino acids. The germline gives CDR1 SEHNR, CDR2 FQNEAQ (reference sequence). Trimming cost V 0 bases and J 2 bases, with 7 bases left between them. CDR3 DNA: TGTGCCAGCAGCTTAGCGTACCAGAACTATGGCTACACCTTC. Its protein product is CASSLAYQNYGYTF.

The chain has TRBV2 and TRBJ2-5; 8 bases align to TRBD1. Germline assignment: CDR1 SNHLY and CDR2 FYNNEI. This CDR3 is built from 13 residues. With 5 bases clipped from V and 3 bases from J, the junction kept 2 bases outside the gene matches. The CDR3 bases are TGTGCCAGCAGTAAGGGACAGGAAGAGACCCAGTACTTC. This sequence encodes CASSKGQEETQYF. The variable domain in full, completed from reference TRBV2 and TRBJ2-5, reads EPEVTQTPSHQVTQMGQEVILRCVPISNHLYFYWYRQILGQKVEFLVSFYNNEISEKSEIFDDQFSVERPDGSNFTLKIRSTKLEDSAMYFCASSKGQEETQYFGPGTRLLVL.

This sequence joins TRBV7-9 and TRBJ2-3, with a possible D match to TRBD1 (6 bases). The germline V gene encodes CDR1 SEHNR and CDR2 FQNEAQ (reference sequence). Between the trimmed V and J ends, which lost 5 bases and 1 base, there was a span of 10 bases. This CDR3 spans 14 amino acids. The CDR3 DNA is TGTGCCAGCAGCCCCAGGACAGGCACAGATACGCAGTATTTT. This encodes CASSPRTGTDTQYF. The whole variable domain, filled in from reference TRBV7-9 and TRBJ2-3, reads DTGVSQNPRHKITKRGQNVTFRCDPISEHNRLYWYRQTLGQGPEFLTYFQNEAQLEKSRLLSDRFSAERPKGSFSTLEIQRTEQGDSAMYLCASSPRTGTDTQYFGPGTRLTVL.

The V and J genes are TRBV3-1 (or the pseudogene TRBV3-2) and TRBJ1-6; the D gene is possibly TRBD1 (5 bases). The CDR3 runs to 17 residues. Germline CDR1 is LGHDT and CDR2 is YNNKEL (reference sequence). The V gene lost 1 base and the J gene lost 4 bases, with 14 bases spanning the gap. CDR3 bases: TGTGCCAGCAGCCAAGGTTGGGGCAGGGTTTATAATTCACCCCTCCACTTT. It encodes CASSQGWGRVYNSPLHF.

This clone was seen only a few times. The gene calls are TRBV9 and TRBJ2-7; the match to TRBD2 covers 8 bases. There are 18 residues in the CDR3. V lost 4 bases to trimming and J lost 0 bases; unmatched junction nucleotides: 15. The germline CDR1 and CDR2 sequences are SGDLS and YYNGEE. This CDR3 is CASSPFRFSGASSYEQYF. CDR3 nucleotide sequence: TGTGCCAGCAGCCCATTCAGGTTTAGCGGGGCCAGCTCCTACGAGCAGTACTTC.

The CDR3 here is CASSPNRGGQPQHF. CDR3 sequence (DNA): TGTGCCAGCAGTCCTAACAGGGGTGGGCAGCCCCAGCATTTT. This rearrangement joins TRBV2 to TRBJ1-5, with 7 bases aligning to TRBD1. Germline V gives CDR1 SNHLY, CDR2 FYNNEI. The CDR3 covers 14 residues. V shed 5 bases, J shed 7 bases, and the junction held 8 bases outside the gene matches.

The chain couples TRBV4-1 to TRBJ2-7; the match to TRBD2 covers 10 bases. CDR3 length: 18 amino acids. V gave up 0 bases and J gave up 7 bases; unmatched junction bases: 15. Germline CDR1 and CDR2: MGHRA and YSYEKL. For the CDR3, the DNA is TGCGCCAGCAGCCAAGACGCGGCTGTAGCAGCGGGGGGGCGGGAGCAGTACTTC. Translation: CASSQDAAVAAGGREQYF.

The chain joins TRBV7-3 to TRBJ2-1; 10 bases are a match to TRBD2. The germline V gene encodes CDR1 SGHTA and CDR2 FQGTGA. Trimming at V came to 3 bases and at J to 5 bases, leaving 4 bases not matched to a gene. The CDR3 totals 15 residues. In DNA, the CDR3 is TGTGCCAGCAGCTTCACTAGCGGGGTAAACAATGAGCAGTTCTTC. This gives the protein CASSFTSGVNNEQFF.

This clone showed up just a few times. The chain employs TRBV2 and TRBJ2-3; 10 nucleotides align to TRBD2. In germline, CDR1 is SNHLY, CDR2 FYNNEI. Trimming removed 2 bases from V and 2 bases from J; junction bases left unmatched: 10. The CDR3 sequence is 18 residues long. This chain's CDR3 is CASSELLAGYSLTDTQYF. The CDR3 coding sequence is TGTGCCAGCAGTGAATTACTAGCGGGATACAGCCTCACAGATACGCAGTATTTT.

The rearrangement uses TRBV18 and TRBJ2-3; 9 positions match TRBD2. Germline V CDR1 and CDR2: KGHSH, LQKENI. J gave up 1 base and V 4 bases, and 0 bases lay outside the gene matches. This CDR3 region has 14 residues. CDR3 DNA: TGTGCCAGCTCACTAGCGGGAGGCACAGATACGCAGTATTTT. As protein: CASSLAGGTDTQYF.

The rearrangement links TRBV2 to TRBJ1-4; D perhaps matches TRBD1 (6 bases). Germline V gene sequence: CDR1 SNHLY, CDR2 FYNNEI. The CDR3 sequence is 15 residues long. V was shortened by 6 bases and J by 7 bases, with 18 bases between the two germline ends. For the CDR3, the DNA is TGTGCCAGCAGCGCACTGCCGGCAGGGGTTGAAAAACTGTTTTTT. Translated: CASSALPAGVEKLFF.

This CDR3 reads CASSQDLTYEQYF. The CDR3 DNA reads TGCGCCAGCAGCCAAGACCTTACCTACGAGCAGTACTTC. The rearrangement joins TRBV4-3 to TRBJ2-7; D is undetermined. The CDR3 runs 13 residues. Trimming left V 0 bases short and J 2 bases short, with 5 bases between. CDR1 LGHNA and CDR2 YSLEER come from the germline V gene.

This sequence joins TRBV6-4 and TRBJ2-6; TRBD1 aligns across 7 bases. J lost 2 bases, V lost 10 bases, and 17 bases had no gene match. CDR3 length equals 18 residues. The germline V gene encodes CDR1 MRHNA and CDR2 SNTAGT. For the CDR3, the DNA is TGTGCCACGTTTCCCAAGGGGGCCCCCCTTACTGGGGCCAACGTCCTGACTTTC. The encoded protein is CATFPKGAPLTGANVLTF.

This clone was picked up a small number of times. In DNA, the CDR3 is TGCGCCAGCAGCCAAGATGGGCGAGGGCTCGCAACTAATGAAAAACTGTTTTTT. Protein product: CASSQDGRGLATNEKLFF. This rearrangement joins TRBV4-1 to TRBJ1-4; D gene ambiguous. Germline loops: CDR1 MGHRA, CDR2 YSYEKL. This CDR3 is 18 amino acids long. Trimming pared 0 bases from V and 0 bases from J, leaving 14 bases between.

V gene TRBV20-1 combines with J gene TRBJ2-1; 7 bases are a match to TRBD2. The CDR3 is made up of 14 amino acids. Losses at the gene ends were 6 bases for V and 0 bases for J; bases not matched to a gene: 5. Germline V gene data show CDR1 as DFQATT and CDR2 as SNEGSKA (reference sequence). The CDR3: CSASGGSSYNEQFF. CDR3 coding DNA: TGCAGTGCCAGTGGCGGGAGCTCCTACAATGAGCAGTTCTTC.

V usage is TRBV19 and J usage is TRBJ2-7; 9 bases are shared with TRBD2. Trimming cost V 10 bases and J 0 bases; bases outside gene matches: 10. CDR3 length: 15 residues. Germline V gene lookup returns CDR1 LNHDA and CDR2 SQIVND (reference sequence). CDR3 in amino acids: CATQESGGNSYEQYF. CDR3 DNA sequence: TGTGCCACTCAAGAAAGCGGGGGGAACTCCTACGAGCAGTACTTC.